This T cell receptor beta chain stems from a study of blood T cell repertoires in COVID-19. Study-level information: In each case, the material was cDNA or gDNA derived from T cells, B-cell-depleted T cells, or PBMCs.

Original processing notes: Amplification with reference gene primers provided the estimates of nucleated cell counts. Repertoires were generated with immunoSEQ multiplex PCR, while TCRdb's copy carries only in-frame clones and drops some. V and J calls and clone size are those listed in that table; D and trimming were worked out from the DNA. The sample yields around 100,000 clones, more than 80% seen once. CDR3 length equals 14 residues. The germline V and J ends were trimmed by 7 bases and 5 bases, with 17 bases remaining between them. Looked up from germline, CDR1 is MDHEN and CDR2 is SYDVKM. Material for sequencing was peripheral blood. This clonotype originated in a man in his 60s with acute or convalescent COVID-19. The chain recombines TRBV28 with TRBJ2-5; the D gene is possibly TRBD1 (6 bases). DNA of the CDR3: TGTGCCAGCATGGAGAGTCAGGGGCACGAGACCCAGTACTTC. It codes for CASMESQGHETQYF.